This paragraph reports one T cell receptor beta chain. This clonotype was observed a few times. Its antigen remains undetermined. No much larger clone is present one base from it, and per-base qualities are unavailable. From a lookup of the germline V gene, CDR1 and CDR2 are SGHRS and YFSETQ. V is reduced by 5 bases and J by 1 base, leaving a spacing of 7 bases between them. The CDR3 sequence holds 13 residues, the cysteine and phenylalanine included. Only the CDR3 portion is preserved as DNA: 39 bases, with reading frame beginning at the first base. The sample comes from a study of T-cell reconstitution after alpha-beta-depleted transplantation in children (dated by TCRdb to the mid-2010s). As for the study more broadly: Using TCR repertoire profiling, the study quantitatively followed how T-cell immune reconstitution unfolded in children after TCRalphabeta/CD19-depleted allogeneic hematopoietic cell transplantation.

Libraries were built with PCR. TCRdb records Illumina HiSeq 2500 as the sequencer. TCR library preparation used molecular barcoding, with unique molecular identifiers applied to normalize quantification of the TCRbeta repertoire. TCRdb's own reprocessing of the public reads used fastp at Q25 and MiXCR and kept productive beta chains. Merged by CDR3 protein, the rows form single entries marked with the most common genes and DNA. The sample table records 300,000 or so distinct CDR3 sequences; more than 8% of these occur just once. The top ten constitute around 10% of the sample. The clonotype originates from a human donor who donated a stem cell graft to a child with SCID. The chain is encoded by TRBV5-1 joined to TRBJ2-1; no confident D gene assignment can be made. Material: PBMCs from the stem cell graft donor, obtained from the stem cell graft. The CDR3 amino acid sequence is: CASRKGSYNEQFF. The DNA sequence is TGCGCCAGCAGGAAAGGGTCCTACAATGAGCAGTTCTTC.